The rows below give T cell receptor beta chains drawn from one sample of a study of shared clonotypes between healthy human individuals. Produced via immunoSEQ multiplex PCR; TCRdb's table is partial and in-frame only. The data show millions of clones, approximately 90% seen once. The sample consisted of naive CD4+ T cells sorted from blood. The receptors were gathered from a man aged 18 to 29 in good health. Both conserved end residues are trimmed from each CDR3. A D gene is named only where the DNA matches it firmly.

V,D,CDR3
TRBV20-1,.,SVGGSGELF
TRBV6-5,TRBD1,ASSSQGATNYGYT
TRBV6-1,.,ASSMNRGGSYEQY
TRBV29-1,.,SGRGGNSHTQY
TRBV5-1,.,ASSLAGRDNTEAF
TRBV7-8,TRBD2,ASSLRASGRVDTQY
TRBV6-5,TRBD2,ASSTGTKIPNEQF
TRBV5-6,TRBD2,ASSLAGGSYEQY
TRBV5-8,.,ASSLRVENTIY
TRBV27,.,ASSLTGGSNQPQH
TRBV19,.,ASSIGIRNTEAF
TRBV7-6,.,ASSLIRGVGELF
TRBV11-2,.,ASSLVRVGVREQY
TRBV5-1,TRBD2,ASSTGTSWGEQF
TRBV7-9,.,ASSLGQGHYDATNEKLF
TRBV2,TRBD1,ASSGGQGSINEKLF
TRBV10-3,TRBD1,AISERQGSGDTQY
TRBV10-3,.,AISESALKSNQPQH
TRBV6-1,.,ASNAGIISYEQY
TRBV7-3,.,ASSLGAFTDTQY
TRBV28,TRBD1,ASSGTGGYGYGYT
TRBV6-6,.,ASSSETGNTEAF
TRBV6-6,.,ASRGTSPFPQF
TRBV2,.,ASSEGDSTDTQY
TRBV28,.,ASFQGNQPQH
TRBV11-2,.,ASSSTGKAGELF
TRBV7-9,.,ATGESGNTIY
TRBV6-1,TRBD1,ASSTGGVGEKLF
TRBV7-9,.,ASSPNHHRDTDGYT
TRBV23-1,TRBD1,ASSQRRTGGLDQPQH
TRBV10-3,TRBD1,AISPDRQASYEQY
TRBV2,.,ASSWLGASSTDTQY
TRBV5-6,TRBD1,ASSFLGGLSPLH
TRBV27,.,ASSQARDTQY
TRBV15,.,ATSIPGAQETQY
TRBV11-3,.,ASSLGSGAPYNEQF
TRBV19,TRBD2,ASSPPQKTSGTQGEQF
TRBV2,TRBD2,ASSELAASYNEQF
TRBV2,.,ASSEADNQPQH
TRBV14,.,ASSQIETTEAF
TRBV30,TRBD1,AWNTPGQGNSEAF
TRBV10-3,TRBD1,AISEVTGWNSPLH
TRBV7-9,.,ASIDWPTPEAF
TRBV6-1,.,ASSGTRNIQY
TRBV28,.,ASIPGARDQPQH